The 9 T cell receptor beta chains presented below share a single source sample, sequenced in a study of shared clonotypes between healthy human individuals. The method was immunoSEQ multiplex PCR; TCRdb's version includes in-frame clones alone and lacks a portion of them. The data show 660,000 or so clones, 95% to 97% seen once. Naive CD8 cells lacked CD45RO and underwent positive selection for CCR7, leaving out terminally differentiated effector memory CD45RA+ cells. Sequencing used naive CD8+ T cells sorted from blood. The receptors stem from a woman in her thirties in good health.

This chain joins TRBV14 and TRBJ2-5, with 11 bases identical to TRBD2. The end of the DNA is better explained by TRBJ2-7, so the J call may be wrong. This CDR3 has 15 residues. Germline CDR1 SGHDN, CDR2 FVKESK. The CDR3 DNA is TGTGCCAGCAGCCCCGGGACTAGCGGTTCCTACGAGCAGTACTTC. Protein: CASSPGTSGSYEQYF.

This sequence joins TRBV19 and TRBJ2-1, with TRBD1 identical over 10 bases. This CDR3 spans 13 amino acids. Germline trimming cut 8 bases from V and 7 bases from J; bases unmatched to any gene: 5. CDR1 LNHDA and CDR2 SQIVND come from the germline V gene (reference sequence). The CDR3 sequence is CASRDRGGNEQFF. CDR3 nucleotide sequence: TGTGCCAGTCGGGACAGGGGTGGGAATGAGCAGTTCTTC.

The rearrangement links TRBV27 to TRBJ2-3; D perhaps matches TRBD2 (5 bases). The CDR3 runs 13 residues. V lost 3 bases, J lost 3 bases, and 7 bases lay in between. CDR1 is MNHEY and CDR2 is SMNVEV in the germline V gene (reference sequence). The DNA of the CDR3 is TGTGCCAGCAGTTTGGGAGCGACAGATACGCAGTATTTT. This gives the protein CASSLGATDTQYF.

This chain uses TRBV6-1 with TRBJ1-1; no firm D call. From germline, CDR1 is MNHNS and CDR2 SASEGT. This CDR3 contains 15 residues. V gave up 8 bases and J gave up 0 bases, with 16 bases separating them. The CDR3 DNA sequence: TGTGCCAGCTCTCCTCCCAGACACATGAACACTGAAGCTTTCTTT. It encodes CASSPPRHMNTEAFF.

The chain uses TRBV5-6 and TRBJ2-7; tentative D call: TRBD1 (6 bases). Germline V gene lookup returns CDR1 SGHDT and CDR2 YYEEEE. The CDR3 covers 13 residues. Trimming took 0 bases from V and 5 from J, leaving 9 bases between them. This CDR3 is CASSLGDTHEQYF. DNA of the CDR3: TGTGCCAGCAGCTTGGGGGACACCCACGAGCAGTACTTC.

The rearrangement links TRBV7-2 to TRBJ2-1; 8 positions match TRBD2. The CDR3 is 16 amino acids. Germline-derived CDR1 and CDR2 are SGHTA and FQGNSA. The V and J ends lost 5 bases and 5 bases, in that order; junction bases with no gene match: 11. This CDR3 reads CASSRRFTSGDNEQFF. The CDR3 DNA sequence: TGTGCCAGCAGCCGCCGGTTCACTAGCGGCGACAATGAGCAGTTCTTC.

The V and J genes are TRBV9 and TRBJ1-1; 9 positions agree with TRBD1. CDR1 and CDR2 (germline): SGDLS, YYNGEE. The CDR3 contains 15 residues. J lost 2 bases, V lost 4 bases, and 6 bases had no gene match. The CDR3 DNA is TGTGCCAGCAGCTTAAAGGACAGGGGCAACACTGAAGCTTTCTTT. Amino acid sequence: CASSLKDRGNTEAFF.

The chain combines TRBV5-6 with TRBJ2-5, with D perhaps matching TRBD1 (6 bases). The CDR3 covers 13 residues. The ends were cut back, 1 base at V and 7 bases at J, with 11 bases in the middle. Germline V gene lookup returns CDR1 SGHDT and CDR2 YYEEEE. CDR3 residues: CASSLSVTGTQYF. CDR3 coding DNA: TGTGCCAGCAGCTTGAGTGTGACAGGGACCCAGTACTTC.

This clone appeared a single time. The J gene is TRBJ1-5, the V gene TRBV2; tentatively, D is TRBD1 (6 bases). CDR1 SNHLY and CDR2 FYNNEI come from the germline V gene. CDR3 length: 15 residues. V was pared by 6 bases and J by 0 bases, with 12 bases between. CDR3: CASSEDSSSNQPQHF. CDR3 nucleotides: TGTGCCAGCAGCGAGGACAGTTCTAGCAATCAGCCCCAGCATTTT.